The present T cell receptor beta chain was sequenced within a study of T cell changes during pregnancy in multiple sclerosis. The table came from immunoSEQ multiplex PCR; TCRdb's copy has only in-frame clones and leaves some out. In the table there are approximately 99,000 clones, 75% to 95% of which are singletons. Sequencing used peripheral blood, obtained in the second trimester of pregnancy. The clonotype was recovered from a female donor in good health, enrolled as a control in a pregnancy study.

The CDR3 here is CAIRGAGNYGYTF. DNA for the CDR3: TGTGCCATCAGAGGGGCTGGCAACTATGGCTACACCTTC. V usage is TRBV10-3 and J usage is TRBJ1-2; D perhaps matches TRBD1 (5 bases). V lost 6 bases to trimming and J lost 2 bases, with 10 bases between them. CDR1 is ENHRY and CDR2 is SYGVKD in the germline V gene. CDR3 length: 13 amino acids.